A selection of T cell receptor beta chains follows, all from one sample in a study of OX40 agonist ivuxolimab in advanced cancers. Using immunoSEQ multiplex PCR, the repertoire was profiled, and TCRdb retains in-frame clones only, with some absent. The top ten hold around 14% of the sample, which has 70,000 to 80,000 clones, approximately 94% seen once. The sample here was CD4+ or CD8+ T cells sorted from blood, taken in a trial of the OX40 agonist ivuxolimab. Source of these receptors: an adult with an advanced solid tumor such as melanoma, head and neck, liver or kidney cancer. Each CDR3 is given with its conserved first and last residue. The D gene is left open where the match is weak. The size entry is marked missing in some rows and otherwise reads once, few, many or a size class.

abundance: -; len: 16; d_gene: TRBD2; v_gene: TRBV4-1; j_gene: TRBJ2-1; CDR3nt: TGCGCCAGCAGCCAAGACGGGGTAGCGGGGGGCAATGAGCAGTTCTTC; CDR3aa: CASSQDGVAGGNEQFF
abundance: few; len: 14; d_gene: TRBD1; v_gene: TRBV19; j_gene: TRBJ1-1; CDR3nt: TGTGCCACCCACACAGGGGTGGTGAACACTGAAGCTTTCTTT; CDR3aa: CATHTGVVNTEAFF
abundance: -; len: 15; d_gene: -; v_gene: TRBV7-9; j_gene: TRBJ2-7; CDR3nt: TGTGCCAGCAGCTCACCGCGGGGGCCCACCTACGAGCAGTACTTC; CDR3aa: CASSSPRGPTYEQYF
abundance: -; len: 12; d_gene: -; v_gene: TRBV19; j_gene: TRBJ2-7; CDR3nt: TGTGCCAGTAGTGGGGACCTCTACGAGCAGTACTTC; CDR3aa: CASSGDLYEQYF
abundance: -; len: 14; d_gene: -; v_gene: TRBV7-9; j_gene: TRBJ2-5; CDR3nt: TGTGCCAGCAGCTCCGAACATATCGAAGAGACCCAGTACTTC; CDR3aa: CASSSEHIEETQYF
abundance: -; len: 15; d_gene: -; v_gene: TRBV6-6; j_gene: TRBJ2-7; CDR3nt: TGTGCCAGCACCTACTCGCAGGACAGCTCCTACGAGCAGTACTTC; CDR3aa: CASTYSQDSSYEQYF
abundance: -; len: 12; d_gene: -; v_gene: TRBV18; j_gene: TRBJ1-4; CDR3nt: TGTGCCAGCTCCCCGGAGGGAGAAAAACTGTTTTTT; CDR3aa: CASSPEGEKLFF
abundance: -; len: 14; d_gene: -; v_gene: TRBV7-8; j_gene: TRBJ2-5; CDR3nt: TGTGCCAGCAGCTTAGGAGGCGGGGCCGAGACCCAGTACTTC; CDR3aa: CASSLGGGAETQYF
abundance: -; len: 16; d_gene: -; v_gene: TRBV4-3; j_gene: TRBJ2-2; CDR3nt: TGCGCCAGCAGCCAAGATCGAGGCACGAACACCGGGGAGCTGTTTTTT; CDR3aa: CASSQDRGTNTGELFF
abundance: -; len: 15; d_gene: TRBD1; v_gene: TRBV4-1; j_gene: TRBJ1-5; CDR3nt: TGCGCCAGCAGCCTACGGACAGGGGACGACCAGCCCCAGCATTTT; CDR3aa: CASSLRTGDDQPQHF
abundance: -; len: 15; d_gene: -; v_gene: TRBV27; j_gene: TRBJ2-5; CDR3nt: TGTGCCAGCAGTTTAGGATCGGGATCCCAAGAGACCCAGTACTTC; CDR3aa: CASSLGSGSQETQYF
abundance: -; len: 16; d_gene: TRBD2; v_gene: TRBV4-3; j_gene: TRBJ2-7; CDR3nt: TGCGCCAGCAGCCAAGATCGACTAGCGATCTCCTACGAGCAGTACTTC; CDR3aa: CASSQDRLAISYEQYF
abundance: once; len: 14; d_gene: -; v_gene: TRBV10-3; j_gene: TRBJ1-3; CDR3nt: TGTGCCATCAGCGCGGCATTCTCTGGAAACACCATATATTTT; CDR3aa: CAISAAFSGNTIYF
abundance: -; len: 15; d_gene: -; v_gene: TRBV7-3; j_gene: TRBJ1-1; CDR3nt: TGTGCCAGCAGCCTTACCGGGACACCAAACACTGAAGCTTTCTTT; CDR3aa: CASSLTGTPNTEAFF
abundance: -; len: 18; d_gene: -; v_gene: TRBV28; j_gene: TRBJ1-6; CDR3nt: TGTGCCAGCAGTTTATCCCCGGGTAGGGTCTCCGATAATTCACCCCTCCACTTT; CDR3aa: CASSLSPGRVSDNSPLHF
abundance: -; len: 15; d_gene: -; v_gene: TRBV7-9; j_gene: TRBJ2-4; CDR3nt: TGTGCCAGCAGCGGGCCCGGGGGCGGAAAAAACATTCAGTACTTC; CDR3aa: CASSGPGGGKNIQYF
abundance: -; len: 14; d_gene: TRBD2; v_gene: TRBV19; j_gene: TRBJ2-5; CDR3nt: TGTGCCAGTAGTAAACTAGCGGGGGTAGAGACCCAGTACTTC; CDR3aa: CASSKLAGVETQYF
abundance: -; len: 12; d_gene: TRBD1; v_gene: TRBV10-3; j_gene: TRBJ1-1; CDR3nt: TGTGCCACCTCAGGGGGGGACACTGAAGCTTTCTTT; CDR3aa: CATSGGDTEAFF
abundance: -; len: 16; d_gene: TRBD1; v_gene: TRBV4-3; j_gene: TRBJ2-7; CDR3nt: TGCGCCAGCAGCCAAGAACGGACAGGGGGCCCCTACGAGCAGTACTTC; CDR3aa: CASSQERTGGPYEQYF
abundance: -; len: 15; d_gene: TRBD2; v_gene: TRBV11-2; j_gene: TRBJ2-3; CDR3nt: TGTGCCAGCAGCTTAGGGGCTAGCGGGTCAGATACGCAGTATTTT; CDR3aa: CASSLGASGSDTQYF
abundance: -; len: 14; d_gene: TRBD2; v_gene: TRBV9; j_gene: TRBJ2-1; CDR3nt: TGTGCCAGCGGAAGGAGCGGGGGTTACAATGAGCAGTTCTTC; CDR3aa: CASGRSGGYNEQFF
abundance: -; len: 14; d_gene: TRBD1; v_gene: TRBV7-9; j_gene: TRBJ1-4; CDR3nt: TGTGCCAGCAGCTTAGGTACAGGGGATGAAAAACTGTTTTTT; CDR3aa: CASSLGTGDEKLFF
abundance: -; len: 12; d_gene: -; v_gene: TRBV6-5; j_gene: TRBJ2-7; CDR3nt: TGTGCCAGCGGTGGGCAGGGCCCCGAGCAGTACTTC; CDR3aa: CASGGQGPEQYF
abundance: -; len: 12; d_gene: -; v_gene: TRBV6-5; j_gene: TRBJ1-1; CDR3nt: TGTGCCAGCACGGACAGCTACACTGAAGCTTTCTTT; CDR3aa: CASTDSYTEAFF
abundance: -; len: 16; d_gene: TRBD2; v_gene: TRBV2; j_gene: TRBJ2-5; CDR3nt: TGTGCCAGCAGTGAAAGGGTAGCGGGAGGTCGGGAGACCCAGTACTTC; CDR3aa: CASSERVAGGRETQYF
abundance: -; len: 15; d_gene: -; v_gene: TRBV6-4; j_gene: TRBJ2-5; CDR3nt: TGTGCCACGGATACCCGGACACTCCTACAAGAGACCCAGTACTTC; CDR3aa: CATDTRTLLQETQYF
abundance: -; len: 16; d_gene: TRBD2; v_gene: TRBV4-1; j_gene: TRBJ2-5; CDR3nt: TGCGCCAGCAGCCAAGAAGGCGGGGGGAACCAAGAGACCCAGTACTTC; CDR3aa: CASSQEGGGNQETQYF
abundance: -; len: 13; d_gene: -; v_gene: TRBV29-1; j_gene: TRBJ1-1; CDR3nt: TGCAGCGTTCTGACAAGCCTGAACACTGAAGCTTTCTTT; CDR3aa: CSVLTSLNTEAFF
abundance: -; len: 15; d_gene: -; v_gene: TRBV9; j_gene: TRBJ2-1; CDR3nt: TGTGCCAGCAGCGTGGACGGGACTCCCTACAATGAGCAGTTCTTC; CDR3aa: CASSVDGTPYNEQFF
abundance: -; len: 18; d_gene: TRBD1; v_gene: TRBV28; j_gene: TRBJ1-5; CDR3nt: TGTGCCAGCAGTTTCGTGTCGGGACAGGGTAACAGCAATCAGCCCCAGCATTTT; CDR3aa: CASSFVSGQGNSNQPQHF
abundance: -; len: 15; d_gene: TRBD1; v_gene: TRBV12-5; j_gene: TRBJ2-1; CDR3nt: TGTGCTAGTGGTTCAGGACAGGGGGCGATGAATGAGCAGTTCTTC; CDR3aa: CASGSGQGAMNEQFF
abundance: -; len: 17; d_gene: TRBD2; v_gene: TRBV29-1; j_gene: TRBJ2-3; CDR3nt: TGCAGCGTTGAAATGTGGACTAGCGGGCGCTACACAGATACGCAGTATTTT; CDR3aa: CSVEMWTSGRYTDTQYF
abundance: -; len: 13; d_gene: -; v_gene: TRBV19; j_gene: TRBJ2-7; CDR3nt: TGTGCCAGTAGTTACTACCAAAACTACGAGCAGTACTTC; CDR3aa: CASSYYQNYEQYF
abundance: -; len: 15; d_gene: TRBD2; v_gene: TRBV7-9; j_gene: TRBJ2-1; CDR3nt: TGTGCCAGCAGTACCACTAGCGGGTGGGTGAATGAGCAGTTCTTC; CDR3aa: CASSTTSGWVNEQFF
abundance: -; len: 15; d_gene: -; v_gene: TRBV6-1; j_gene: TRBJ2-7; CDR3nt: TGTGCCAGCAGTGAACTTGGGGGCATTACCTACGAGCAGTACTTC; CDR3aa: CASSELGGITYEQYF
abundance: -; len: 15; d_gene: -; v_gene: TRBV15; j_gene: TRBJ2-7; CDR3nt: TGTGCCACCAGCAGAGATCAGGGAAGCTCCTACGAGCAGTACTTC; CDR3aa: CATSRDQGSSYEQYF